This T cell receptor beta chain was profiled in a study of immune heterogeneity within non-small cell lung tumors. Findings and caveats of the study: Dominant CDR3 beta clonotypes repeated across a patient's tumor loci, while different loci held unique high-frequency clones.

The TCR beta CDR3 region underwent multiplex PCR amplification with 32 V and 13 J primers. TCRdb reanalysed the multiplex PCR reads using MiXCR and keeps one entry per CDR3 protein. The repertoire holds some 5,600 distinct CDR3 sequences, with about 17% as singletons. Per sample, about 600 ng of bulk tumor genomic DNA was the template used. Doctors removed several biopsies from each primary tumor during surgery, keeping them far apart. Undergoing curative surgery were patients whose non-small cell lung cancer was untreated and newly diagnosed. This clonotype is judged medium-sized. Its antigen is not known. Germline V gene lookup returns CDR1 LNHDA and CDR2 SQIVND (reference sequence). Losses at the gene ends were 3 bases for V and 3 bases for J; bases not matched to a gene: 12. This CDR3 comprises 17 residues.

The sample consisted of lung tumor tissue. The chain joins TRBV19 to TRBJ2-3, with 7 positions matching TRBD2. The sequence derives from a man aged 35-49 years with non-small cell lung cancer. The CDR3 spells CASSIPRTSGGTDTQYF. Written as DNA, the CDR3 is TGTGCCAGTAGTATCCCTCGGACTAGTGGCGGGACAGATACGCAGTATTTT.